This T cell receptor beta chain was sequenced for a study of cytomegalovirus exposure and HLA in healthy donors. Looking at the study overall: An early release of data contained tens of millions of unique TCRs, which came from HLA-typed donors. Genotyping of nearly 400 donors showed that around 81% belonged to the Caucasian-associated ancestry cluster.

Germline CDR1 and CDR2: LNHNV and YYDKDF (reference sequence). The CDR3 loop spans 14 amino acids. The ends were cut back, 0 bases at V and 2 bases at J, with 8 bases in the middle. Whole-study findings and limits: Later analysis indicated greater clonal expansion among HLA-associated TCR beta chains than among equally common other chains. Data from an earlier analysis indicated that most TCR beta V segments were productive either about 90% or about 30% of the time.

Worth noting for this clone: Its specificity is unknown.

The PCR made use of 60 Vbeta and 13 Jbeta primers. Assay: immunoSEQ multiplex PCR; the TCRdb copy retains only in-frame clones and omits some. The data contain tens of thousands of clones, about 78% of them singletons. V gene TRBV15 combines with J gene TRBJ2-7; a weak D match, TRBD1 (6 bases). Material for sequencing was PBMCs. The sequence was collected from a male donor in good health and CMV-seropositive. DNA of the CDR3: TGTGCCACCAGCAGAGAGAAGGGGGCCTACGAGCAGTACTTC. This sequence encodes CATSREKGAYEQYF.